Listed here are 22 T cell receptor beta chains from one sample, sequenced in a study of technical replicates of blood from several donors. This table comes from immunoSEQ multiplex PCR, and its TCRdb copy is limited to in-frame clones, with some not included. The sample records 60,000 to 65,000 clones, 80% to 95% being singletons. Sequencing was carried out using PBMCs. These TCRs come from a human donor in good health. Some clones in this sample may be carry-over from other donors' samples.

The rearrangement links TRBV30 to TRBJ1-4; D gene unclear. CDR1 GTSNPN and CDR2 SVGIG come from the germline V gene (reference sequence). CDR3 size: 13 residues. The V and J ends lost 0 bases and 5 bases respectively, with 7 bases between them. The DNA for the CDR3 is TGTGCCTGGAGTGTAACAGAAAATGAAAAACTGTTTTTT. Residues: CAWSVTENEKLFF.

The chain joins TRBV19 to TRBJ2-7; D might be TRBD1 (8 bases). Trimming cost V 5 bases and J 2 bases, with 16 bases left between them. Germline V lookup: CDR1 LNHDA, CDR2 SQIVND (reference sequence). This CDR3 is 15 amino acids long. CDR3 amino acids: CASSDRGGSAYEQYF. The CDR3 DNA sequence: TGTGCCAGTAGTGACAGGGGAGGGAGTGCCTACGAGCAGTACTTC.

The chain links TRBV2 to TRBJ1-1, with D perhaps TRBD1 (6 bases). This CDR3 comprises 13 residues. CDR1 and CDR2 (germline): SNHLY, FYNNEI. V lost 2 bases and J lost 7, with 11 bases in between. The DNA of the CDR3 is TGTGCCAGCAGTGAACAGGGGTCGGGTGAAGCTTTCTTT. This encodes CASSEQGSGEAFF.

This rearrangement joins TRBV19 to TRBJ1-2; 9 bases fit TRBD1. The V segment lost 5 bases and the J segment 1 base; nucleotides outside the gene matches: 5. This CDR3 contains 15 residues. The germline CDR1 and CDR2 sequences are LNHDA and SQIVND (reference sequence). The CDR3 coding sequence is TGTGCCAGTAGTCCCCGGGACAGGGATAACTATGGCTACACCTTC. Its protein product is CASSPRDRDNYGYTF.

The chain couples TRBV6-5 to TRBJ2-3, with 11 nucleotides matching TRBD2. Germline CDR1 reads MNHEY; CDR2 reads SVGAGI. This CDR3 is 15 amino acids long. V was clipped by 2 bases and J by 4 bases; unmatched bases: 2. Here the CDR3 reads CASSYGSGGADTQYF. The CDR3 bases are TGTGCCAGCAGTTACGGTAGCGGGGGGGCAGATACGCAGTATTTT.

The chain links TRBV2 to TRBJ2-7, with 8 bases matching TRBD2. The CDR3 has 12 residues. Germline CDR1 and CDR2: SNHLY and FYNNEI. The V gene end was trimmed by 8 bases and the J gene end by 4 bases; junction bases not matched to a gene: 4. Here the CDR3 reads CASGPSGYEQYF. For the CDR3, the DNA is TGTGCCAGCGGGCCTAGCGGGTACGAGCAGTACTTC.

This rearrangement joins TRBV7-9 to TRBJ2-7, with D perhaps matching TRBD1 (6 bases). CDR1 is SEHNR and CDR2 is FQNEAQ in the germline V gene (reference sequence). V lost 3 bases and J 6 bases, leaving 15 bases between the germline ends. The CDR3 consists of 14 residues. This chain's CDR3 is CASSLGQGMVEQYF. The CDR3 DNA is TGTGCCAGCAGCTTGGGTCAGGGGATGGTCGAGCAGTACTTC.

The chain joins TRBV4-1 to TRBJ2-7; D is undetermined. This CDR3 spans 15 amino acids. Between the trimmed V and J ends, which lost 3 bases and 0 bases, there was a span of 12 bases. Germline loops: CDR1 MGHRA, CDR2 YSYEKL. CDR3: CASSQTRWNSYEQYF. DNA for the CDR3: TGCGCCAGCAGCCAGACCAGGTGGAACTCCTACGAGCAGTACTTC.

This sequence joins TRBV7-7 and TRBJ2-1; 10 positions match TRBD2. Germline V gene sequence: CDR1 SSHAT, CDR2 FNYEAQ (reference sequence). V shed 9 bases, J shed 3 bases, and the junction held 14 bases outside the gene matches. This CDR3 spans 17 amino acids. This CDR3 is CARPGRALAGFYNEQFF. DNA of the CDR3: TGTGCCAGACCAGGCAGGGCACTAGCGGGATTCTACAATGAGCAGTTCTTC. Using reference TRBV7-7 and TRBJ2-1 for the parts outside the CDR3, the full variable domain is GAGVSQSPRYKVTKRGQDVTLRCDPISSHATLYWYQQALGQGPEFLTYFNYEAQPDKSGLPSDRFSAERPEGSISTLTIQRTEQRDSAMYRCARPGRALAGFYNEQFFGPGTRLTVL.

This chain joins TRBV7-8 and TRBJ2-3; 10 positions agree with TRBD1. The CDR3 contains 13 residues. Germline loops: CDR1 SGHVS, CDR2 FQNEAQ. With 5 bases clipped from V and 15 bases from J, the junction kept 11 bases outside the gene matches. CDR3 amino acids: CASSQRSGTGVYF. The DNA for the CDR3 is TGTGCCAGCAGCCAAAGGTCGGGGACAGGGGTATATTTT.

This chain uses TRBV9 with TRBJ2-1, with TRBD2 matching 10 bases. This CDR3 is built from 18 residues. With V trimmed by 0 bases and J by 0 bases, 6 bases remained unmatched. Looked up from germline, CDR1 is SGDLS and CDR2 is YYNGEE. The CDR3 region is CASSVVPSGGLSYNEQFF. In DNA form, the CDR3 reads TGTGCCAGCAGCGTAGTTCCTAGCGGGGGCCTCTCCTACAATGAGCAGTTCTTC.

This chain joins TRBV15 and TRBJ2-7, with D possibly being TRBD1 (6 bases). Looked up from germline, CDR1 is LNHNV and CDR2 is YYDKDF (reference sequence). The length of the CDR3 is 15 residues. V lost 0 bases and J lost 2, with 11 bases in between. The CDR3, as DNA: TGTGCCACCAGCAGAGATCCAGGGGCCACCTACGAGCAGTACTTC. Amino acid sequence: CATSRDPGATYEQYF.

The rearrangement uses TRBV6-1 and TRBJ1-5; 7 bases are shared with TRBD1. V lost 7 bases, J lost 1 base, and 10 bases stayed unmatched. This CDR3 is 16 amino acids long. The germline V gene has CDR1 MNHNS and CDR2 SASEGT. The CDR3 loop reads CASNDLRQGSNQPQHF. CDR3 coding DNA: TGTGCCAGCAATGACTTAAGACAGGGAAGCAATCAGCCCCAGCATTTT.

This rearrangement joins TRBV19 to TRBJ2-2; tentatively, D is TRBD1 (6 bases). The CDR3 length is 15 residues. Between the trimmed V and J ends, which lost 5 bases and 4 bases, there was a span of 14 bases. Germline V gives CDR1 LNHDA, CDR2 SQIVND (reference sequence). This chain's CDR3 is CASSLYVGGTGELFF. CDR3 sequence (DNA): TGTGCCAGTAGTCTATACGTAGGGGGCACCGGGGAGCTGTTTTTT.

This chain uses TRBV7-2 with TRBJ2-7; 11 bases map to TRBD1. CDR1 is SGHTA and CDR2 is FQGNSA in the germline V gene. The ends lost 3 bases at V and 6 bases at J; junction bases unmatched: 7. This CDR3 contains 15 residues. Here the CDR3 DNA reads TGTGCCAGCAGCTTGGCGGGACAGGGGGTCGCCGAGCAGTACTTC. It translates to CASSLAGQGVAEQYF.

This chain joins TRBV15 and TRBJ2-5, with TRBD2 identical over 7 bases. V lost 3 bases, J lost 2 bases, and 6 bases stayed unmatched. The germline gives CDR1 LNHNV, CDR2 YYDKDF (reference sequence). This CDR3 has 15 residues. CDR3 amino acids: CATSSAAGPQETQYF. The CDR3 nucleotides are TGTGCCACCAGCAGTGCAGCGGGGCCTCAAGAGACCCAGTACTTC. Full variable domain (outside the CDR3, taken from reference TRBV15 and TRBJ2-5): DAMVIQNPRYQVTQFGKPVTLSCSQTLNHNVMYWYQQKSSQAPKLLFHYYDKDFNNEADTPDNFQSRRPNTSFCFLDIRSPGLGDTAMYLCATSSAAGPQETQYFGPGTRLLVL.

The chain couples TRBV18 to TRBJ1-1, with D possibly matching TRBD1 (6 bases). Per the germline V gene, CDR1 is KGHSH and CDR2 is LQKENI. V was trimmed by 3 bases and J by 1 base, leaving 9 bases between them. The CDR3 loop spans 14 amino acids. The chain's CDR3 is CASSPRTENTEAFF. DNA of the CDR3: TGTGCCAGCTCACCCCGGACAGAGAACACTGAAGCTTTCTTT.

The CDR3 here is CASSKGEETQYF. In nucleotides, the CDR3 is TGTGCCAGCAGTAAGGGGGAAGAGACCCAGTACTTC. The chain employs TRBV6-6 and TRBJ2-5; D is perhaps TRBD1 (6 bases). This CDR3 has 12 residues. Trimming shortened V by 5 bases and J by 3 bases, and 7 bases separated the two germline ends. Looked up from germline, CDR1 is MNHNY and CDR2 is SVGAGI (reference sequence).

The rearrangement joins TRBV10-3 to TRBJ2-7, with D possibly TRBD1 on 6 matching bases. The CDR3 is 17 amino acids. The germline V and J ends were trimmed by 3 bases and 5 bases, with 23 bases remaining between them. Per the germline V gene, CDR1 is ENHRY and CDR2 is SYGVKD. The CDR3 spells CAISDKDSSPFRDEQYF. The CDR3 DNA follows: TGTGCCATCAGTGACAAGGACAGTTCCCCGTTTCGTGACGAGCAGTACTTC.

This clone was detected only once. The gene calls are TRBV5-1 and TRBJ2-3; D possibly corresponds to TRBD1 (5 bases). Germline V gene sequence: CDR1 SGHRS, CDR2 YFSETQ. The CDR3 totals 16 residues. Between the trimmed V and J ends, which lost 4 bases and 6 bases, there was a span of 21 bases. The CDR3 coding sequence is TGCGCCAGCAGCCGCGCAGGATTTAGGGGTGATGATACGCAGTATTTT. It yields the protein CASSRAGFRGDDTQYF.

The chain recombines TRBV15 with TRBJ2-7; no reliable D call. The CDR3 loop spans 16 amino acids. CDR1 is LNHNV, CDR2 YYDKDF, per germline (reference sequence). Trimming removed 1 base from V and 0 bases from J, with 13 bases in between. The CDR3 sequence is CATSRGSTSFSYEQYF. CDR3 nucleotide sequence: TGTGCCACCAGCAGAGGGTCAACTTCTTTCTCCTACGAGCAGTACTTC.

The gene calls are TRBV9 and TRBJ2-2; maybe TRBD1 (6 bases). The CDR3 is made up of 17 amino acids. Per germline, CDR1 SGDLS and CDR2 YYNGEE. V was pared by 0 bases and J by 0 bases, with 12 bases between. The CDR3 reads CASSVATPGANTGELFF. The CDR3 nucleotides are TGTGCCAGCAGCGTAGCTACTCCAGGGGCGAACACCGGGGAGCTGTTTTTT.